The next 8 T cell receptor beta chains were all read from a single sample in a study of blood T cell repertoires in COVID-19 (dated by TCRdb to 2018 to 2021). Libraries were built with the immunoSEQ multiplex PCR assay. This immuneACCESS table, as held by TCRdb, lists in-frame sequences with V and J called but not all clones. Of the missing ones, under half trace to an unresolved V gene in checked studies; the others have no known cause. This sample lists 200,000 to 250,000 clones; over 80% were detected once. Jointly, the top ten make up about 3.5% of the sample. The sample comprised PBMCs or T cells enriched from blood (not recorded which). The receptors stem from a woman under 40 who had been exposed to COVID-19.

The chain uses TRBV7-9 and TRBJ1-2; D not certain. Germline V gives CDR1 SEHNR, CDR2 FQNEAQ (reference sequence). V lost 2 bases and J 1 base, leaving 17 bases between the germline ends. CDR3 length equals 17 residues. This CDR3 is CASSLRPALSLNYGYTF. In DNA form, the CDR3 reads TGTGCCAGCAGCTTAAGACCAGCGCTCTCTCTTAACTATGGCTACACCTTC. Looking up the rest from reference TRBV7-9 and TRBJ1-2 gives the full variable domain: DTGVSQNPRHKITKRGQNVTFRCDPISEHNRLYWYRQTLGQGPEFLTYFQNEAQLEKSRLLSDRFSAERPKGSFSTLEIQRTEQGDSAMYLCASSLRPALSLNYGYTFGSGTRLTVV.

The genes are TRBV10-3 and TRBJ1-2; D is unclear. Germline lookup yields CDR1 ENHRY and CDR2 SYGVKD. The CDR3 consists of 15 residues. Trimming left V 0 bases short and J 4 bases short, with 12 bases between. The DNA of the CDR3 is TGTGCCATCAGTGAGTCGATCAGTAGCCCCTATGGCTACACCTTC. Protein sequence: CAISESISSPYGYTF.

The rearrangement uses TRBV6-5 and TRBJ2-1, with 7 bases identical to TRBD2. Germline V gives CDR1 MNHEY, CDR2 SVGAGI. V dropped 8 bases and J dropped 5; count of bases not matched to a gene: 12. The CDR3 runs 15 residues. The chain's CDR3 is CASSNGGSGHNEQFF. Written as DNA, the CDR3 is TGTGCCAGCTCTAACGGAGGTAGCGGGCACAATGAGCAGTTCTTC.

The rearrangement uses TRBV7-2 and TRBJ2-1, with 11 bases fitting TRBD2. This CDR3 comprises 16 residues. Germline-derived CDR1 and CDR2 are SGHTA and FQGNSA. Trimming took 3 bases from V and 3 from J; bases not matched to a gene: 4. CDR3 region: CASSLGTSGYYNEQFF. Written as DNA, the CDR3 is TGTGCCAGCAGCTTGGGGACTAGCGGATACTACAATGAGCAGTTCTTC. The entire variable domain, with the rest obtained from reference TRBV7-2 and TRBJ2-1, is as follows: GAGVSQSPSNKVTEKGKDVELRCDPISGHTALYWYRQSLGQGLEFLIYFQGNSAPDKSGLPSDRFSAERTGGSVSTLTIQRTQQEDSAVYLCASSLGTSGYYNEQFFGPGTRLTVL.

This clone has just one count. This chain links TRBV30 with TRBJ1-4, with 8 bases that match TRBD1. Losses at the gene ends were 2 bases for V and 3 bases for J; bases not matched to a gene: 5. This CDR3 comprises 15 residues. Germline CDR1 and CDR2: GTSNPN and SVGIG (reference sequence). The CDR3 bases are TGTGCCTGGAGTCCTTGGACAGGGCCTAATGAAAAACTGTTTTTT. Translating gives CAWSPWTGPNEKLFF.

CDR3 residues: CAIRDRKSTDTQYF. The CDR3 DNA sequence: TGTGCCATCAGGGACAGGAAAAGCACAGATACGCAGTATTTT. This chain uses TRBV10-3 with TRBJ2-3; 7 bases fit TRBD1. Germline CDR1 and CDR2: ENHRY and SYGVKD. V shed 6 bases and J 0 bases; nucleotides not matched to a gene: 3. This CDR3 region has 14 residues.

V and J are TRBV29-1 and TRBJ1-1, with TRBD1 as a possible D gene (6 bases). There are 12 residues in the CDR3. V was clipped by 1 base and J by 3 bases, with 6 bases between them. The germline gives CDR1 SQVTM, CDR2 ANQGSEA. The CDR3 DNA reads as TGCAGCGTTGAAGCAGGGGACACTGAAGCTTTCTTT. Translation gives CSVEAGDTEAFF.

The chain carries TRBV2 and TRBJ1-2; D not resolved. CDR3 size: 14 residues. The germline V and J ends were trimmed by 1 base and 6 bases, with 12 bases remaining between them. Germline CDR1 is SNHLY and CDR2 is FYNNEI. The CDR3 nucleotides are TGTGCCAGCAGTGAAGTTGGTAGAGGGAATGGCTACACCTTC. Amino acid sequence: CASSEVGRGNGYTF.